Reported below is one T cell receptor (beta chain). The data are from a study of blood T cell repertoires in COVID-19. As for the study in general: There were acute and convalescent COVID-19 samples, and they came from the United States, Italy and Spain. T cells, B-cell-depleted T cells, or PBMCs supplied cDNA or gDNA.

The germline V gene encodes CDR1 MNHEY and CDR2 SMNVEV (reference sequence). Trimming stripped 6 bases from V and 6 bases from J, with 15 bases between. The CDR3 runs 13 residues. Under the authors' procedure: Estimation of nucleated cell counts relied on the amplification of reference gene primers. The method was immunoSEQ multiplex PCR; TCRdb's version includes in-frame clones alone and lacks a portion of them. V and J calls and clone size are as listed in that table; D and trimming were resolved from the DNA. The table has hundreds of thousands of clones, over 75% seen once. The clonotype originates from a man aged 18 to 29 who had recovered from COVID-19. The source material was PBMCs or T cells enriched from blood (not recorded which). J is TRBJ2-7 and V is TRBV27, with D maybe TRBD2 (5 bases). CDR3: CASSARTVVEQYF. In DNA form, the CDR3 reads TGTGCCAGCAGCGCCCGGACTGTCGTCGAGCAGTACTTC.